This T cell receptor (beta chain) came from a study of blood T cell repertoires in COVID-19. Study at large: Samples taken during acute and convalescent COVID-19 were collected in the United States, Italy and Spain. PBMCs, B-cell-depleted T cells, or T cells provided the cDNA or gDNA that made up the material.

Germline V gene sequence: CDR1 SGHVS, CDR2 FNYEAQ. This CDR3 is built from 14 residues. Trimming shortened V by 4 bases and J by 0 bases, and 7 bases separated the two germline ends. As originally analysed: The authors estimated nucleated cell counts from reference gene primer amplification. Generated by immunoSEQ multiplex PCR, the TCRdb table keeps only in-frame clones and is missing some. That table is the source of V, J and clone size, and D and trimming were worked out from the DNA. The sample has some 390,000 clones; about 91% are singletons. This clonotype originated in a woman aged 40 to 50 with COVID-19, enrolled during active disease. The chain recombines TRBV7-6 with TRBJ1-3; no firm D call. Material for sequencing was peripheral blood. Here the CDR3 DNA reads TGTGCCAGCAGCTCCCCAGGCTCTGGAAACACCATATATTTT. Translating gives CASSSPGSGNTIYF.